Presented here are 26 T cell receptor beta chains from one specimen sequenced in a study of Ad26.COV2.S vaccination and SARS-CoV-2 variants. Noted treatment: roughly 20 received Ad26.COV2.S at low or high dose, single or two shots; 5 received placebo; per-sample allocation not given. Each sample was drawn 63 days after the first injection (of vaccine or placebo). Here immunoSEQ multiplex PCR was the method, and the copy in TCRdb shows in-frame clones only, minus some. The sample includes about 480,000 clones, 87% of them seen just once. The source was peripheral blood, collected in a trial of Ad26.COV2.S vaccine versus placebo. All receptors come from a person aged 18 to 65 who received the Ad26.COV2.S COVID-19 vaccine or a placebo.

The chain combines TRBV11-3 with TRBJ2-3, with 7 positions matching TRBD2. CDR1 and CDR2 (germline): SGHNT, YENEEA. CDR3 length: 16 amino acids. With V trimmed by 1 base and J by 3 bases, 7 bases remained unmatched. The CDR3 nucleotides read TGTGCCAGCAGCTTAGGGACTAGAGTCGGGACAGATACGCAGTATTTT. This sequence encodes CASSLGTRVGTDTQYF.

CDR3: CATSRHRGTTEAFF. The DNA of the CDR3 is TGTGCCACCAGCAGACACAGGGGGACCACTGAAGCTTTCTTT. The J gene is TRBJ1-1, the V gene TRBV15; TRBD1 agrees at 8 bases. This CDR3 has 14 amino acids. Unmatched junction bases numbered 3, after V lost 2 bases and J lost 4 bases. The V gene's germline CDR1 is LNHNV and CDR2 YYDKDF (reference sequence).

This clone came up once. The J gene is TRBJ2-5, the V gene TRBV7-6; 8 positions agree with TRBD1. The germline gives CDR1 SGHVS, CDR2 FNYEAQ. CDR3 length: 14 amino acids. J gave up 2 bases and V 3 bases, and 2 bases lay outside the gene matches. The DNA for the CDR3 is TGTGCCAGCAGCTTGAGGACAGGGCAAGAGACCCAGTACTTC. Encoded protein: CASSLRTGQETQYF.

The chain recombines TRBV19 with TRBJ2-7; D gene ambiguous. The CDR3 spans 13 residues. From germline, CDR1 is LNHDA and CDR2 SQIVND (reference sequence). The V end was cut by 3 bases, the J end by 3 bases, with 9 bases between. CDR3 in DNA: TGTGCCAGTAGTATCACCGAAGGCTACGAGCAGTACTTC. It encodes CASSITEGYEQYF.

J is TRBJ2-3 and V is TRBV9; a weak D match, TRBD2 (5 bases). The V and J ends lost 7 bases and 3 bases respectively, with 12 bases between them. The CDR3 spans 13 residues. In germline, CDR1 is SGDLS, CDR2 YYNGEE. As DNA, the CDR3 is TGTGCCAGCGAACGGACTGGGACAGATACGCAGTATTTT. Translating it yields CASERTGTDTQYF.

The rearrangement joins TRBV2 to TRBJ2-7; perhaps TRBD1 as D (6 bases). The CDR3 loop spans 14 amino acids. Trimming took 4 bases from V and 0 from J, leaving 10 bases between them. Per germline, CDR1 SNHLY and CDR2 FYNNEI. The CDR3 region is CASSVGGASYEQYF. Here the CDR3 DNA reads TGTGCCAGCAGTGTAGGGGGTGCCTCCTACGAGCAGTACTTC.

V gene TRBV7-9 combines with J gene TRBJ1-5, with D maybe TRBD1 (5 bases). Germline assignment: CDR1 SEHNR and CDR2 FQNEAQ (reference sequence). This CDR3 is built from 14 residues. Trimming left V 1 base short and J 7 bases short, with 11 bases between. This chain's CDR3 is CASSLGGVNQPQHF. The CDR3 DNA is TGTGCCAGCAGCTTAGGGGGGGTAAACCAGCCCCAGCATTTT.

The CDR3 reads CASSEGPNTGELFF. DNA for the CDR3: TGCGCCAGCAGCGAGGGCCCAAACACCGGGGAGCTGTTTTTT. The rearrangement joins TRBV5-1 to TRBJ2-2; D may be TRBD2 (5 bases). V dropped 4 bases and J dropped 2 bases, with 9 bases sitting between them. This CDR3 comprises 14 residues. CDR1 and CDR2 (germline): SGHRS, YFSETQ. Together with reference TRBV5-1 and TRBJ2-2, the CDR3 gives the full variable domain: KAGVTQTPRYLIKTRGQQVTLSCSPISGHRSVSWYQQTPGQGLQFLFEYFSETQRNKGNFPGRFSGRQFSNSRSEMNVSTLELGDSALYLCASSEGPNTGELFFGEGSRLTVL.

The CDR3 sequence: CSVKNEKLFF. The CDR3 nucleotides read TGCAGCGTAAAAAATGAAAAACTGTTTTTT. The chain couples TRBV29-1 to TRBJ1-4; the D is unclear. Trimming stripped 6 bases from V and 5 bases from J, with 4 bases between. The CDR3 runs to 10 residues. From germline, CDR1 is SQVTM and CDR2 ANQGSEA.

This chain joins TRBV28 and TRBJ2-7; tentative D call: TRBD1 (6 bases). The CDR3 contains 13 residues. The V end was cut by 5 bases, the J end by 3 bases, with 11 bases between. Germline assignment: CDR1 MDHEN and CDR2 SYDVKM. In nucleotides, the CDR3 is TGTGCCAGCAGTGTTACAGGGCTCTACGAGCAGTACTTC. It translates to CASSVTGLYEQYF.

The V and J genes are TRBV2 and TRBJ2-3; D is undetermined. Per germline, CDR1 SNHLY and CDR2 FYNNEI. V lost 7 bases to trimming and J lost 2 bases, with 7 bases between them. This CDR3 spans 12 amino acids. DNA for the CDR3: TGTGCCAGCACTACAGACACAGATACGCAGTATTTT. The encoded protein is CASTTDTDTQYF.

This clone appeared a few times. DNA for the CDR3: TGTGCCAGCAGCGCCTTTTGGGGCACCGGGGAGCTGTTTTTT. Its translation: CASSAFWGTGELFF. This chain joins TRBV7-9 and TRBJ2-2; D uncertain. V was shortened by 5 bases and J by 4 bases, with 11 bases between the two germline ends. This CDR3 contains 14 residues. Per germline, CDR1 SEHNR and CDR2 FQNEAQ (reference sequence).

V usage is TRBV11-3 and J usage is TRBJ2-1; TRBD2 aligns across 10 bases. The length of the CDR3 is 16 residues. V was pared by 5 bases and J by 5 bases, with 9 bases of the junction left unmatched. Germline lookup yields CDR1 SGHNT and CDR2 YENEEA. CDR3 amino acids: CASSPRFLAGDNEQFF. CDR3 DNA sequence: TGTGCCAGCAGCCCTCGATTCCTAGCGGGAGACAATGAGCAGTTCTTC.

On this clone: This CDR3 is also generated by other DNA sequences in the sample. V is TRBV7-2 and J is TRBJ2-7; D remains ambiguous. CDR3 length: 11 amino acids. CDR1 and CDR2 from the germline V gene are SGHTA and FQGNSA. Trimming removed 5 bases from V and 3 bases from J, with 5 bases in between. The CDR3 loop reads CASSPGYEQYF. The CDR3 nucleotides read TGTGCCAGCAGCCCCGGCTACGAGCAGTACTTC. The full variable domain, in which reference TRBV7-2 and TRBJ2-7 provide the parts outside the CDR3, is GAGVSQSPSNKVTEKGKDVELRCDPISGHTALYWYRQSLGQGLEFLIYFQGNSAPDKSGLPSDRFSAERTGGSVSTLTIQRTQQEDSAVYLCASSPGYEQYFGPGTRLTVT.

CDR3 sequence: CASSRGRSDTEAFF. In DNA, the CDR3 is TGTGCCAGCAGCCGTGGTAGGTCGGACACTGAAGCTTTCTTT. This chain links TRBV5-4 with TRBJ1-1; D unclear. The CDR3 runs to 14 residues. The germline gives CDR1 SGHNT, CDR2 YYREEE (reference sequence). Trimming removed 4 bases at V and 3 bases at J, with 13 bases between.

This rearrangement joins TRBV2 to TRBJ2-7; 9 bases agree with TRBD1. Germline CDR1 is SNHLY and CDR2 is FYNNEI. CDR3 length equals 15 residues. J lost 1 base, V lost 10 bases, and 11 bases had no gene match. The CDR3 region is CATLSGTGISYEQYF. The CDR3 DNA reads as TGTGCCACTCTTTCTGGGACAGGGATTTCCTACGAGCAGTACTTC.

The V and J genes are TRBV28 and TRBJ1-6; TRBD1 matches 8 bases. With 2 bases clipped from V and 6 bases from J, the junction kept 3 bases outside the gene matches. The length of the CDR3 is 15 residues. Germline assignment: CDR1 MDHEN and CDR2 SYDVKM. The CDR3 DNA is TGTGCCAGCAGTTTAACTGGACAGGGTAATTCACCCCTCCACTTT. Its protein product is CASSLTGQGNSPLHF.

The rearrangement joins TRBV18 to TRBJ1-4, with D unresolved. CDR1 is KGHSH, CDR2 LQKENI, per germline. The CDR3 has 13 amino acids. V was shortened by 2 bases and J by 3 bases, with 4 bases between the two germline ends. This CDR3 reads CASSPLANEKLFF. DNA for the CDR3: TGTGCCAGCTCACCATTGGCTAATGAAAAACTGTTTTTT.

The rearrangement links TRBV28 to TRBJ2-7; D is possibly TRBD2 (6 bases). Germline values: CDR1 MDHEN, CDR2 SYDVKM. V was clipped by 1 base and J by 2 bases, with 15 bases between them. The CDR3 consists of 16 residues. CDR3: CASSLFRAGRTYEQYF. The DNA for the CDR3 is TGTGCCAGCAGTTTATTCCGGGCGGGAAGGACCTACGAGCAGTACTTC.

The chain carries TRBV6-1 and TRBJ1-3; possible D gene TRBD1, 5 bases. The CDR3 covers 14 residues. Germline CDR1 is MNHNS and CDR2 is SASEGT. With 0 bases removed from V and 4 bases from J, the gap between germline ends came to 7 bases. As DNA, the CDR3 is TGTGCCAGCAGTGAAGCGCAGGGAGGAAACACCATATATTTT. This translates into CASSEAQGGNTIYF.

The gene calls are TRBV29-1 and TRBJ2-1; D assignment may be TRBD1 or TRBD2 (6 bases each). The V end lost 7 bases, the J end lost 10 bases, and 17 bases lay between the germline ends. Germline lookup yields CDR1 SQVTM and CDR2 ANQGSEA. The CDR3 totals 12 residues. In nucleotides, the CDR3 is TGCAGCGGGTTCCGGGCCGGGGGCGAGCAGTTCTTC. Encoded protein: CSGFRAGGEQFF.

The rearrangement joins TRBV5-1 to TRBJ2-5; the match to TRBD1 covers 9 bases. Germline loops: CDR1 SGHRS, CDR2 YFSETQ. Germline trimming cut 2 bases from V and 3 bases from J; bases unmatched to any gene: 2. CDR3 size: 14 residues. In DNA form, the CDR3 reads TGCGCCAGCAGCTTCCGGACAGGGGAAGAGACCCAGTACTTC. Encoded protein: CASSFRTGEETQYF. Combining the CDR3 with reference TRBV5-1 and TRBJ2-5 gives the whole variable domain KAGVTQTPRYLIKTRGQQVTLSCSPISGHRSVSWYQQTPGQGLQFLFEYFSETQRNKGNFPGRFSGRQFSNSRSEMNVSTLELGDSALYLCASSFRTGEETQYFGPGTRLLVL.

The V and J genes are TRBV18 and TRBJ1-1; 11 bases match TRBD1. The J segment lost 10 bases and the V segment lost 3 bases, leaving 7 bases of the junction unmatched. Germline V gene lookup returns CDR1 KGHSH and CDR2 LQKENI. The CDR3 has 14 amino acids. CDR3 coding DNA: TGTGCCAGCTCACCCTCGGGACAGGGGGAGCGAGCTTTCTTT. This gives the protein CASSPSGQGERAFF.

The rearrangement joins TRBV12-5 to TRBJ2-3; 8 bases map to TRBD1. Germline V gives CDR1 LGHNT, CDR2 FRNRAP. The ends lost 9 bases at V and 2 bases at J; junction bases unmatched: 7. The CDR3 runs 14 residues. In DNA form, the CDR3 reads TGTGCTAGCACACAGGGACAGGTCACAGATACGCAGTATTTT. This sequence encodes CASTQGQVTDTQYF.

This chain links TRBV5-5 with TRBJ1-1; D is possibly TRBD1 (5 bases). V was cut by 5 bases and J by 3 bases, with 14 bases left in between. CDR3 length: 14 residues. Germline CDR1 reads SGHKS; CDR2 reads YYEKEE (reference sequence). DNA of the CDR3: TGTGCCAGCAGTTACCGGGACGGGGACACTGAAGCTTTCTTT. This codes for CASSYRDGDTEAFF.

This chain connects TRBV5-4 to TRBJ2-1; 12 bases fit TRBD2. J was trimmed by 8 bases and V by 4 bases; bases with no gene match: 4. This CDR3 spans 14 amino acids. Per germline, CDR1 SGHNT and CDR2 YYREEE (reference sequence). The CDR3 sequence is CASSLTSGSYEQFF. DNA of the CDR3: TGTGCCAGCAGCCTGACTAGCGGGAGTTATGAGCAGTTCTTC. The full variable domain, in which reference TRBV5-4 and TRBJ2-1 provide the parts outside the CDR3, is ETGVTQSPTHLIKTRGQQVTLRCSSQSGHNTVSWYQQALGQGPQFIFQYYREEENGRGNFPPRFSGLQFPNYSSELNVNALELDDSALYLCASSLTSGSYEQFFGPGTRLTVL.